Included here is one T cell receptor (beta chain) sequence, with context. Those enrolled in Seattle joined during active infection and were followed longitudinally afterward. The data belong to a study of blood T cell repertoires in COVID-19. Study context: Specimens from acute and convalescent COVID-19 originated in the United States, Italy and Spain. In each case, the material was cDNA or gDNA derived from T cells, B-cell-depleted T cells, or PBMCs.

The CDR3 covers 14 residues. CDR1 is SGHRS, CDR2 YFSETQ, per germline. Trimming removed 2 bases at V and 2 bases at J, with 11 bases between. Original data processing: Cell counts per sample came from amplifying reference gene primers. Some clones are missing from TCRdb's copy, which holds only in-frame ones; the method was immunoSEQ multiplex PCR. V, J and clone size were drawn from that table, and D and trimming were deduced from the DNA. Of about 130,000 clones in the sample, roughly three quarters are singletons; the top ten hold just under 5%. The receptor was derived from a woman aged 65 to 85 with COVID-19, enrolled during active disease. The specimen sequenced was peripheral blood. The chain links TRBV5-1 to TRBJ2-7; possibly TRBD1 for D (6 bases). The CDR3 spells CASSFGTSTYEQYF. CDR3 bases: TGCGCCAGCAGCTTCGGGACATCAACCTACGAGCAGTACTTC.